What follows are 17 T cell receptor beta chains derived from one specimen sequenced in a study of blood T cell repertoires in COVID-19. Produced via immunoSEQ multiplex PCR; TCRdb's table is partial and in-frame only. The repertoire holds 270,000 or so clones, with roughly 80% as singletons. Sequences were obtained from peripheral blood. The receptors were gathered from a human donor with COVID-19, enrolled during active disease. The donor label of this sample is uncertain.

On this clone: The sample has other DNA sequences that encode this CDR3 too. The CDR3 here is CSVEVTGTDTQYF. DNA for the CDR3: TGCAGCGTTGAGGTAACAGGCACAGATACGCAGTATTTT. This sequence joins TRBV29-1 and TRBJ2-3; D unresolved. CDR1 is SQVTM and CDR2 is ANQGSEA in the germline V gene. V lost 3 bases and J 1 base, leaving 8 bases between the germline ends. CDR3 length: 13 residues.

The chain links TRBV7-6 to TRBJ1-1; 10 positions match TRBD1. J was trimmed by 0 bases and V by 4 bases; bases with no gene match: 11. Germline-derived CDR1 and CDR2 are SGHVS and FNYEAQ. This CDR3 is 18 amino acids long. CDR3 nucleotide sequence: TGTGCCAGCAGCTCCCCCGGGACAGGGGATTTAATGAACACTGAAGCTTTCTTT. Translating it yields CASSSPGTGDLMNTEAFF.

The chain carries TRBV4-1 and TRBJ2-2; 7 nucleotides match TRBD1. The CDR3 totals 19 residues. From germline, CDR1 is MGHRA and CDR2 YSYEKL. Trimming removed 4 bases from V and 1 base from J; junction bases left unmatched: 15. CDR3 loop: CASSRTGQLSAMNTGELFF. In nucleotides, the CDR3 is TGCGCCAGCAGCCGCACGGGACAGCTTTCTGCAATGAACACCGGGGAGCTGTTTTTT.

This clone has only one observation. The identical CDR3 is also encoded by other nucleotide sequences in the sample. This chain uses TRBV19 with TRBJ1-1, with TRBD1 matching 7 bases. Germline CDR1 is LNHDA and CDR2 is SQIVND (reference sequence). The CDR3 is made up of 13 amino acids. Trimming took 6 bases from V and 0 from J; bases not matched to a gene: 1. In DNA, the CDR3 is TGTGCCAGTAGCGGGACAGTGAACACTGAAGCTTTCTTT. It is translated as CASSGTVNTEAFF.

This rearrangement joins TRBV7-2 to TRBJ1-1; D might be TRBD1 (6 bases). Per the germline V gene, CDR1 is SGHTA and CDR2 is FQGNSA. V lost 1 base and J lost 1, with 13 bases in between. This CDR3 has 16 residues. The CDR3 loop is CASSLGGVRGNTEAFF. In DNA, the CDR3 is TGTGCCAGCAGCTTAGGAGGGGTCAGGGGGAACACTGAAGCTTTCTTT.

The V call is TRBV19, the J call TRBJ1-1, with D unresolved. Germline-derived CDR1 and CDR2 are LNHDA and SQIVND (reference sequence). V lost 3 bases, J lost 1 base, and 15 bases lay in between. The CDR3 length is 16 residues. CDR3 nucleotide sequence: TGTGCCAGTAGTATTCCAAATCGGCGGAAGAACACTGAAGCTTTCTTT. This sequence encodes CASSIPNRRKNTEAFF.

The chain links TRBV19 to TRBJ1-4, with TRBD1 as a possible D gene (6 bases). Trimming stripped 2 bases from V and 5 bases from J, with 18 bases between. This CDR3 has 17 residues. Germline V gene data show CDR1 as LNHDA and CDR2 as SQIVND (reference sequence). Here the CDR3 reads CASSIPGGNRVNEKLFF. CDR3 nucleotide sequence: TGTGCCAGTAGTATACCGGGAGGAAACAGGGTGAATGAAAAACTGTTTTTT.

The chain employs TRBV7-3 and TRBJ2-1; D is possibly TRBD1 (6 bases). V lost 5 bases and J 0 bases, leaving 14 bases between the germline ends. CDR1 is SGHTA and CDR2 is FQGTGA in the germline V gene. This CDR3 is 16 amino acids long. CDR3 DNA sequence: TGTGCCAGCAGCCCACTAACAGGGAACTCCTACAATGAGCAGTTCTTC. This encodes CASSPLTGNSYNEQFF. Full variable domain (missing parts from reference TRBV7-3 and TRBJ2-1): GAGVSQTPSNKVTEKGKYVELRCDPISGHTALYWYRQSLGQGPEFLIYFQGTGAADDSGLPNDRFFAVRPEGSVSTLKIQRTERGDSAVYLCASSPLTGNSYNEQFFGPGTRLTVL.

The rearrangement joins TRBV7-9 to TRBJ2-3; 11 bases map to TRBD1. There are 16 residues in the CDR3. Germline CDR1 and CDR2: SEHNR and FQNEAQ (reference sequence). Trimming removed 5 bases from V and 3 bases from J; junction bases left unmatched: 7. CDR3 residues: CASSQGDRGLTDTQYF. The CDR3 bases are TGTGCCAGCAGCCAAGGGGACAGGGGGTTGACAGATACGCAGTATTTT.

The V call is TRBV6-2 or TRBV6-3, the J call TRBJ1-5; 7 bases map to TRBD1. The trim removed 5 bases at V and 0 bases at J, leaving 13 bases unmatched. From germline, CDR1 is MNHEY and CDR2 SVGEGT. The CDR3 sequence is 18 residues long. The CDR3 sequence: CASSRRTGLILSNQPQHF. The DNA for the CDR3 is TGTGCCAGCAGTCGTCGGACAGGACTAATACTTAGCAATCAGCCCCAGCATTTT.

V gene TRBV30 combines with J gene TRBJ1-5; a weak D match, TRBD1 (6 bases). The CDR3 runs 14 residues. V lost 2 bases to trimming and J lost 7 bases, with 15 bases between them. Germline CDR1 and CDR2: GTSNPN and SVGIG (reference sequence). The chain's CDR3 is CAWSSQGGEQPQHF. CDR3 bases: TGTGCCTGGAGTAGTCAAGGGGGGGAGCAGCCCCAGCATTTT.

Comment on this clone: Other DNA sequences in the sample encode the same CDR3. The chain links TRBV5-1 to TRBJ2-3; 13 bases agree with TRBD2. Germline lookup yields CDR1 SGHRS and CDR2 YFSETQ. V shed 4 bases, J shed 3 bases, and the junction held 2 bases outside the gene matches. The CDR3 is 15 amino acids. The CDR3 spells CASSLGLAGTDTQYF. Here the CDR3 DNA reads TGCGCCAGCAGCCTGGGACTAGCGGGAACAGATACGCAGTATTTT.

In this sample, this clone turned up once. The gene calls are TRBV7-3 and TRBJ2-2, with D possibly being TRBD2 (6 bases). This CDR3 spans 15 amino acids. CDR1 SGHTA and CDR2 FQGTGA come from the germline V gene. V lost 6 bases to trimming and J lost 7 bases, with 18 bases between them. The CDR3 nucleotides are TGTGCCAGCAGTCGTAGTGGGCGGACTAACGGGGAGCTGTTTTTT. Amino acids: CASSRSGRTNGELFF.

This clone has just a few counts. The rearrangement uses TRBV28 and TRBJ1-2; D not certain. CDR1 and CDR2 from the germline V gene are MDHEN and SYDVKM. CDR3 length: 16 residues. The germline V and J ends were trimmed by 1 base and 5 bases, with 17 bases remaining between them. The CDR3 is CASSLSAVEARYGYTF. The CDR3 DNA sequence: TGTGCCAGCAGTTTATCCGCGGTGGAGGCGCGGTATGGCTACACCTTC.

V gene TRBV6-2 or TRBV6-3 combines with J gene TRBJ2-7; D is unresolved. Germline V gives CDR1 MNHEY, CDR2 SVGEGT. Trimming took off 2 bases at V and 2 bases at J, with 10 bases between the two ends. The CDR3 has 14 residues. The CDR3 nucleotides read TGTGCCAGCAGTTACAGAGGATCCCCCTACGAGCAGTACTTC. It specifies CASSYRGSPYEQYF.

CDR3 in DNA: TGTGCCAGCAGCTCCTTCACCGGACAGGGGAGCTATGAGCAGTTCTTC. Its protein product is CASSSFTGQGSYEQFF. V gene TRBV11-1 combines with J gene TRBJ2-1; 9 bases fit TRBD1. J was trimmed by 8 bases and V by 4 bases; bases with no gene match: 12. Germline values: CDR1 SGHAT, CDR2 FQDESV (reference sequence). CDR3 size: 16 residues. The full variable domain, its missing parts supplied by reference TRBV11-1 and TRBJ2-1, is EAEVAQSPRYKITEKSQAVAFWCDPISGHATLYWYRQILGQGPELLVQFQDESVVDDSQLPKDRFSAERLKGVDSTLKIQPAELGDSAMYLCASSSFTGQGSYEQFFGPGTRLTVL.

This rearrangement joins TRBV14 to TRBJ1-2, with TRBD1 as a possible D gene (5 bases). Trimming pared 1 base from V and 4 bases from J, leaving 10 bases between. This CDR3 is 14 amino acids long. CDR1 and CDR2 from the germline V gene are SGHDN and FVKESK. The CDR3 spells CASSQARGSYGYTF. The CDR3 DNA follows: TGTGCCAGCAGCCAAGCTAGGGGATCCTATGGCTACACCTTC.